This T cell receptor (beta chain) derives from a study of control samples from healthy donors and cancer patients. The method was immunoSEQ multiplex PCR; TCRdb's version includes in-frame clones alone and lacks a portion of them. Among some 90,000 clones, 85% to 90% were seen once, and the ten largest hold around 7.6%. Trimming took 1 base from V and 6 from J, leaving 14 bases between them. The germline V gene has CDR1 SGHVS and CDR2 FQNEAQ. The CDR3 totals 15 residues. This chain joins TRBV7-8 and TRBJ2-3; TRBD1 is a possible D gene (5 bases). The TCR originated in a woman aged 55-70 years in good health. The sequencing sample was made of blood. The CDR3 reads CASSLEGRLGDTQYF. The CDR3, as DNA: TGTGCCAGCAGCTTAGAGGGGCGCCTTGGGGATACGCAGTATTTT.